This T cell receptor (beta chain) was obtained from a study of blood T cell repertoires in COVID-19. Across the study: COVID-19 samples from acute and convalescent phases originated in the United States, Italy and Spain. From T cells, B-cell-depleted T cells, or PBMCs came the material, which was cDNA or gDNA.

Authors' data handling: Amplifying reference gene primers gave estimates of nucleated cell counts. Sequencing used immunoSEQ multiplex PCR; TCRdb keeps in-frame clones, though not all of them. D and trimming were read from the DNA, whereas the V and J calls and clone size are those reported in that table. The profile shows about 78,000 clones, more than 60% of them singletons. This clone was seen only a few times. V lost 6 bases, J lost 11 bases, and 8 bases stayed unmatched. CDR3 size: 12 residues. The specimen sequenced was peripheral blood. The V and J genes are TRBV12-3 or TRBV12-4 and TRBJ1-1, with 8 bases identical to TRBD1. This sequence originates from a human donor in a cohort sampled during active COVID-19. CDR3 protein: CASRPTGVRAFF. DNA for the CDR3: TGTGCCAGCAGGCCGACAGGGGTGAGGGCTTTCTTT.